This TCR beta chain was obtained from a study of tumor and adjacent non-tumor tissue in lung cancer. Study details: The cohort had about twelve adenocarcinoma, a couple of squamous cell and 1 small cell patients. Samples averaged around 4 million productive TCRbeta reads each.

This sample's RNA came from whole unsorted tissue. More than 3 cm separated this lung sample from the edge of the tumor. Germline V lookup: CDR1 WSHSY, CDR2 SAAADI. V gave up 6 bases and J gave up 9 bases, with 12 bases separating them. The CDR3 loop spans 12 amino acids. Relative to its sample, this clonotype is medium-sized. Its antigen is currently unknown. Regarding the study as a whole: Normal lung showed higher cumulative top 100 clone frequency than tumor. Tumor tissue had significantly higher TCR diversity than normal lung.

TCRbeta libraries were built with three rounds of nested PCR, modified from ARM-PCR. TCRdb re-analysed the multiplex PCR reads in MiXCR, keeping a single row per CDR3 protein. The table has 70,000 to 90,000 distinct CDR3 sequences, nearly 70% seen once; the top ten hold 28%. The chain carries TRBV10-2 and TRBJ2-1; tentative D call: TRBD2 (6 bases). The clonotype originates from a woman in her fifties or sixties with non-small cell lung cancer. Sequenced material: distant non-tumor lung tissue. DNA of the CDR3: TGCGCCAGCAGGGAGGGGCAGGGTGAGCAGTTCTTC. Protein product: CASREGQGEQFF.